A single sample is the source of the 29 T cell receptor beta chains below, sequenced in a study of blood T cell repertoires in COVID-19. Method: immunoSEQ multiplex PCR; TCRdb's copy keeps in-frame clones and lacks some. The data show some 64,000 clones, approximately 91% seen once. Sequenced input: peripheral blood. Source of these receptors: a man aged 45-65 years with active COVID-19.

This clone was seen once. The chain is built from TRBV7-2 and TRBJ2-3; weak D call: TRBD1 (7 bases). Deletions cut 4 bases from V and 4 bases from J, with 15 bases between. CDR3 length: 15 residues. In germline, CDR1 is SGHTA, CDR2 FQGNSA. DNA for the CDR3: TGTGCCAGCAGCTCCCCGACAGGGAGGTCAGATACGCAGTATTTT. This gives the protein CASSSPTGRSDTQYF.

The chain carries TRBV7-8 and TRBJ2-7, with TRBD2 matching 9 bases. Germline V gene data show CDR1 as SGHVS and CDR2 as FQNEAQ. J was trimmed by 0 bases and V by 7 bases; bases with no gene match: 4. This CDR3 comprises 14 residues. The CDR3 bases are TGTGCCAGCACCAGACTAGCGGTCTCCTACGAGCAGTACTTC. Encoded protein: CASTRLAVSYEQYF.

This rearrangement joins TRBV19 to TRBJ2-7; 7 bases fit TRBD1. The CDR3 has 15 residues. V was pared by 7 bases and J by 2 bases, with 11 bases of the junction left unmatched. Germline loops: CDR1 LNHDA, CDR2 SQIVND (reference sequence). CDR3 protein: CASKGGGRPTYEQYF. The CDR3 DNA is TGTGCCAGTAAAGGGGGCGGGCGACCTACCTACGAGCAGTACTTC. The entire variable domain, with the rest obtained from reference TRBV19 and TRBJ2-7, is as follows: DGGITQSPKYLFRKEGQNVTLSCEQNLNHDAMYWYRQDPGQGLRLIYYSQIVNDFQKGDIAEGYSVSREKKESFPLTVTSAQKNPTAFYLCASKGGGRPTYEQYFGPGTRLTVT.

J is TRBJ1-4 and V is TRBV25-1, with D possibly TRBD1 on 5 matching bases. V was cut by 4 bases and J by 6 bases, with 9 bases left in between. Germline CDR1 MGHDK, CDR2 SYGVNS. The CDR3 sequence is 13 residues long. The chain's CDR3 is CASSAPTDEKLFF. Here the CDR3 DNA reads TGTGCCAGCAGTGCCCCGACAGATGAAAAACTGTTTTTT.

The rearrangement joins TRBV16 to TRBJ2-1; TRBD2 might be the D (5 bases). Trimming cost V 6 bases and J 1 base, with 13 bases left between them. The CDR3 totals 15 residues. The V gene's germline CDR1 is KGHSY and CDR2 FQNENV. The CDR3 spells CASSPPGVSYNEQFF. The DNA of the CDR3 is TGTGCCAGCAGTCCACCCGGGGTTTCCTACAATGAGCAGTTCTTC.

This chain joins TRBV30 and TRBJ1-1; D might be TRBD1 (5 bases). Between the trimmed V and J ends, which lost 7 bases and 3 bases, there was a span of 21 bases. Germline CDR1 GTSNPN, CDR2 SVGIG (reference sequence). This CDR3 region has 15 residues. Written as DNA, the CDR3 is TGTGCCTTTCTCGTAGACCCAGGGAAGTACACTGAAGCTTTCTTT. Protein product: CAFLVDPGKYTEAFF.

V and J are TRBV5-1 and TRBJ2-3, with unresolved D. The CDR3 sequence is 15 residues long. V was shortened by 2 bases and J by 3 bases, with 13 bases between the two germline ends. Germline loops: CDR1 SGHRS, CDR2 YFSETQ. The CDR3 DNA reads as TGCGCCAGCAGCTTTGGCGGCAGAGAAACAGATACGCAGTATTTT. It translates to CASSFGGRETDTQYF. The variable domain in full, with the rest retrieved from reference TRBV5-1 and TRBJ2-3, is KAGVTQTPRYLIKTRGQQVTLSCSPISGHRSVSWYQQTPGQGLQFLFEYFSETQRNKGNFPGRFSGRQFSNSRSEMNVSTLELGDSALYLCASSFGGRETDTQYFGPGTRLTVL.

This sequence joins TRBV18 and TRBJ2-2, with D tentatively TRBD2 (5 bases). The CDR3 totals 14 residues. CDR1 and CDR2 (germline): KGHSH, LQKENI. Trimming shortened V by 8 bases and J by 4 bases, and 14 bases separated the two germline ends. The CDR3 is CASHPSGSTGELFF. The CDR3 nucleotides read TGTGCCAGCCACCCCTCGGGATCCACCGGGGAGCTGTTTTTT. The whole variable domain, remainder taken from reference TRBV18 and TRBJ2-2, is NAGVMQNPRHLVRRRGQEARLRCSPMKGHSHVYWYRQLPEEGLKFMVYLQKENIIDESGMPKERFSAEFPKEGPSILRIQQVVRGDSAAYFCASHPSGSTGELFFGEGSRLTVL.

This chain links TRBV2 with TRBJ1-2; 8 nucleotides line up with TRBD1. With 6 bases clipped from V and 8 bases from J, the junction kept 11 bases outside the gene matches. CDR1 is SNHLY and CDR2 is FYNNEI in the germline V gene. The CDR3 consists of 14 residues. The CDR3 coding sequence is TGTGCCAGCAGCCTTCGGACAGGGTTTAGCGGCTACACCTTC. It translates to CASSLRTGFSGYTF.

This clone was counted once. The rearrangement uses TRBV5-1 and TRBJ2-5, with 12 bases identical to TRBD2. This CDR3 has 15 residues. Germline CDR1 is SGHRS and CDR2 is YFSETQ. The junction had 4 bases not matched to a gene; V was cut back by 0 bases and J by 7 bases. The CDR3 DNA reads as TGCGCCAGCAGCTTGGCTAGCGGGGGGGCCGCGACCCAGTACTTC. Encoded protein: CASSLASGGAATQYF.

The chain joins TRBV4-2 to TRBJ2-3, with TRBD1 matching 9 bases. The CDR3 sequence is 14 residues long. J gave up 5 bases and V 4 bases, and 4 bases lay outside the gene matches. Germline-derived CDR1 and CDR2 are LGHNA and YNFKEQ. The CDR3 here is CASSRGQGGDTQYF. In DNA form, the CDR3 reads TGTGCCAGCAGCCGGGGACAGGGTGGAGATACGCAGTATTTT.

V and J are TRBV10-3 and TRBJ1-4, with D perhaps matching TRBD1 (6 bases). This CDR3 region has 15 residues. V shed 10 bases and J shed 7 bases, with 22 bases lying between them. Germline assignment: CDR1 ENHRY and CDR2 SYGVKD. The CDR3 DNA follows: TGTGCCACCAGACTTCAGGGGCTTGGCGGTGAAAAACTGTTTTTT. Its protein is CATRLQGLGGEKLFF.

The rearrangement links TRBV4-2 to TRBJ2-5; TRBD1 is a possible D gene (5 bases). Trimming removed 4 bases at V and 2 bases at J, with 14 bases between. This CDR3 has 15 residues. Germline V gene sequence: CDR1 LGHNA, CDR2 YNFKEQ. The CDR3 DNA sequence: TGTGCCAGCAGCCCAGCCATGGGGCTACAAGAGACCCAGTACTTC. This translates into CASSPAMGLQETQYF.

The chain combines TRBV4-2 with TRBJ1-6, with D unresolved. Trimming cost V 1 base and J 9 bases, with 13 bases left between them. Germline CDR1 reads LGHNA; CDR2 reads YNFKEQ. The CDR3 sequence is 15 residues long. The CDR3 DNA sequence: TGTGCCAGCAGCCAAGGAGGCTCTGAGAGTTCACCCCTCCACTTT. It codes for CASSQGGSESSPLHF.

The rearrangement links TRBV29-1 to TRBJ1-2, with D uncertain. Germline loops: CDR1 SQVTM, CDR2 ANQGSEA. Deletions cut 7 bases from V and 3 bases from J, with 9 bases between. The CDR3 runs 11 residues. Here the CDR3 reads CSAGVDYGYTF. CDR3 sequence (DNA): TGCAGCGCTGGAGTCGACTATGGCTACACCTTC.

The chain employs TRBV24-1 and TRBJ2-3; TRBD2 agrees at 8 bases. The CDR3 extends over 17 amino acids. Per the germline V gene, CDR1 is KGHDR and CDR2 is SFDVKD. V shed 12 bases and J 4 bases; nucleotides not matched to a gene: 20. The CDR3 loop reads CAPVLAGPSGFPDTQYF. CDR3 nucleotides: TGTGCCCCCGTTTTAGCGGGGCCTTCCGGGTTCCCAGATACGCAGTATTTT.

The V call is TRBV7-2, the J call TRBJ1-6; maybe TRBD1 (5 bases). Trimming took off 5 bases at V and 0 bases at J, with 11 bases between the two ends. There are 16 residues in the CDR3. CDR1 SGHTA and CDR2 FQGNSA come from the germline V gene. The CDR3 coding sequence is TGTGCCAGCAGCCGCACGGGACTCTCCTATAATTCACCCCTCCACTTT. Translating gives CASSRTGLSYNSPLHF. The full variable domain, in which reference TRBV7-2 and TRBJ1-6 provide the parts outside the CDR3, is GAGVSQSPSNKVTEKGKDVELRCDPISGHTALYWYRQSLGQGLEFLIYFQGNSAPDKSGLPSDRFSAERTGGSVSTLTIQRTQQEDSAVYLCASSRTGLSYNSPLHFGNGTRLTVT.

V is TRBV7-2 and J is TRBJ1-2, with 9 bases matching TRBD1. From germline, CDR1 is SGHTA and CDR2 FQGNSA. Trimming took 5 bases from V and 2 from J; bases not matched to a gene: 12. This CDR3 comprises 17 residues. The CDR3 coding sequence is TGTGCCAGCAGCCAAAGCGCGGGAGGACAGGGGAACTATGGCTACACCTTC. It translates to CASSQSAGGQGNYGYTF.

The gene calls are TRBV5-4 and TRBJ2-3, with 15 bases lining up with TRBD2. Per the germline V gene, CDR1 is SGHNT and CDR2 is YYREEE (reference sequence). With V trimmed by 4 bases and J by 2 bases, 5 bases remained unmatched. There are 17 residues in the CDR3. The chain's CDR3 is CASSRGTSGGYTDTQYF. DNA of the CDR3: TGTGCCAGCAGCCGCGGGACTAGCGGGGGGTACACAGATACGCAGTATTTT.

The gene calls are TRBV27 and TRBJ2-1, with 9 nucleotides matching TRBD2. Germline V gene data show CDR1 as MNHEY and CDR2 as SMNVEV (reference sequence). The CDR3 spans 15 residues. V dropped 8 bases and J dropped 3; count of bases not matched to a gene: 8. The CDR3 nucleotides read TGTGCCAGCGGTAGCGGGGGAGCTTACTACAATGAGCAGTTCTTC. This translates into CASGSGGAYYNEQFF.

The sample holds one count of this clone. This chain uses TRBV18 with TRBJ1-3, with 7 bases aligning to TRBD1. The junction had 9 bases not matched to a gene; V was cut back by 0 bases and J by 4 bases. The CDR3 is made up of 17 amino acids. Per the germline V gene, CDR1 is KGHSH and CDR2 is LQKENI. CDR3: CASSPPSTGVRGNTIYF. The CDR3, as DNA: TGTGCCAGCTCACCACCTTCTACAGGGGTGAGAGGAAACACCATATATTTT.

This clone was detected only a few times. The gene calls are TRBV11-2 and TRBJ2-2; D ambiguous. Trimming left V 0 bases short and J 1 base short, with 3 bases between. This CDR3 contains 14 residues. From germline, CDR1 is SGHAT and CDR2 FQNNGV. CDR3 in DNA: TGTGCCAGCAGCTTAGATCGGAACACCGGGGAGCTGTTTTTT. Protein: CASSLDRNTGELFF.

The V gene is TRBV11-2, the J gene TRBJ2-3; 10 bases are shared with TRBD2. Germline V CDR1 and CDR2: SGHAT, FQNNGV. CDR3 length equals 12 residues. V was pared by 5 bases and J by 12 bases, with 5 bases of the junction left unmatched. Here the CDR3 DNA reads TGTGCCAGCAGCCACCTAGCGGGGGAACAGTATTTT. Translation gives CASSHLAGEQYF.

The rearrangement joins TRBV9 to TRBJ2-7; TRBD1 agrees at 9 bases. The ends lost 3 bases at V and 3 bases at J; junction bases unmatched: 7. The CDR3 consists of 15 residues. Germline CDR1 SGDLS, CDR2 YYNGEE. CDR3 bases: TGTGCCAGCAGCGGGCGAGGGGACAGGGTCTACGAGCAGTACTTC. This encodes CASSGRGDRVYEQYF.

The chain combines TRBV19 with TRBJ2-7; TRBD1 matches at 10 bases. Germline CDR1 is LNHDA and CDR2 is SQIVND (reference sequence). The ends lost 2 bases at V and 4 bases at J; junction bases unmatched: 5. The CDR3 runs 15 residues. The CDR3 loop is CASSISGTGEYEQYF. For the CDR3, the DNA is TGTGCCAGTAGTATATCTGGGACAGGGGAATACGAGCAGTACTTC.

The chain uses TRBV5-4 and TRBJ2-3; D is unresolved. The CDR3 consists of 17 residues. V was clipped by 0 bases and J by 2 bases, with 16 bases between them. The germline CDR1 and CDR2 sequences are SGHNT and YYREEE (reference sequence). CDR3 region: CASSLELVRSSTDTQYF. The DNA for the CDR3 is TGTGCCAGCAGCTTGGAACTGGTCCGGAGCTCCACAGATACGCAGTATTTT.

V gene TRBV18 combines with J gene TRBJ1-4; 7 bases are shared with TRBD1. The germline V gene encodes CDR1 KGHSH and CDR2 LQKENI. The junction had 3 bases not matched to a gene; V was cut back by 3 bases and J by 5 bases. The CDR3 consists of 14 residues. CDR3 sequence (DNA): TGTGCCAGCTCACCCCCGGGACAGAATGAAAAACTGTTTTTT. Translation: CASSPPGQNEKLFF.

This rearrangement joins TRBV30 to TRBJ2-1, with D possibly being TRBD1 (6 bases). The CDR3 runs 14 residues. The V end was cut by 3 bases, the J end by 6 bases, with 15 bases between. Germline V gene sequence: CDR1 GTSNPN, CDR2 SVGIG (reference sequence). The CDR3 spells CAWSYNRVANEQFF. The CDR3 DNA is TGTGCCTGGAGCTATAACAGGGTTGCCAATGAGCAGTTCTTC.

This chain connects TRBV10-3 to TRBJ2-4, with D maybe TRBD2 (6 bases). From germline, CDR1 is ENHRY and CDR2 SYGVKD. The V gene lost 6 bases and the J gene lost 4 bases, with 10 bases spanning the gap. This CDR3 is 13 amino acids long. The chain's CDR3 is CAIRAGEKNIQYF. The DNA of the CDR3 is TGTGCCATCAGAGCGGGCGAGAAAAACATTCAGTACTTC.